This TCR beta chain is from a study of CD8 T cells in ankylosing spondylitis. Study-wide points: A motif in TCR beta, a set of about eight highly homologous variants, appeared characteristic of ankylosing spondylitis blood. The authors reported significant enrichment of disease-linked clones in matched ankylosing spondylitis synovial fluid.

In the case of this clonotype: Its antigen is undetermined.

TCRdb ran MiXCR on the 5' RACE reads and lists one entry per CDR3 protein. The sample lists roughly 240,000 distinct CDR3 sequences, roughly 32% occurring once. The CDR3 extends over 14 amino acids. The trim removed 6 bases at V and 5 bases at J, leaving 1 base unmatched. Germline CDR1 reads MNHNS; CDR2 reads SASEGT. The clonotype originates from a male donor with ankylosing spondylitis or in good health (not recorded which). V is TRBV6-1 and J is TRBJ2-2, with 12 bases identical to TRBD2. Sequenced sample: blood, either unsorted or a sorted T cell fraction (not recorded which). As DNA, the CDR3 is TGTGCCAGCAGCGGACTAGCGGGGACCGGGGAGCTGTTTTTT. Protein sequence: CASSGLAGTGELFF.